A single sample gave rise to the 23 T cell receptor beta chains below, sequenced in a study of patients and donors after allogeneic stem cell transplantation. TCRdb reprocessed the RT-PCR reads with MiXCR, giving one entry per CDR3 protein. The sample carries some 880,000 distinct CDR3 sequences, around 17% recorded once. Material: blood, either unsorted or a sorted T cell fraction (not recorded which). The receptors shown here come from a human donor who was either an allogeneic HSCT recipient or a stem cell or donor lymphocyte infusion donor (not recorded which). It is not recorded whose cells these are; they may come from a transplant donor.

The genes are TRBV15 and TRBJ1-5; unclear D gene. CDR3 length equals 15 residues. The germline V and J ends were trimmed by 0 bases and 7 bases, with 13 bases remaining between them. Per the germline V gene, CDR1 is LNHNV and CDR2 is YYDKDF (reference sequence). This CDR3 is CATSRDRGSGQPQHF. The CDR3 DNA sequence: TGTGCCACCAGCAGAGATAGAGGGTCAGGACAGCCCCAGCATTTT.

The CDR3 DNA sequence: TGTGCCAGCAGCTCCCACGGTTTCCCCTACGAGCAGTACTTC. Amino acids: CASSSHGFPYEQYF. V is TRBV11-1 and J is TRBJ2-7, with D unresolved. The CDR3 is 14 residues long. Germline V gene lookup returns CDR1 SGHAT and CDR2 FQDESV (reference sequence). Trimming stripped 4 bases from V and 2 bases from J, with 12 bases between.

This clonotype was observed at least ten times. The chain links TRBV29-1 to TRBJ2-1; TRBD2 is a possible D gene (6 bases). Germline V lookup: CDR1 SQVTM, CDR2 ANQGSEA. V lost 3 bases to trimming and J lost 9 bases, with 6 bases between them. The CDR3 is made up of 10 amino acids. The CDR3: CSVEEGEQFF. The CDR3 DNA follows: TGCAGCGTTGAGGAGGGTGAGCAGTTCTTC.

For the CDR3, the DNA is TGTGCCAGCAGCATGCGGACCGGGAATGAGCAGTTCTTC. It is translated as CASSMRTGNEQFF. The rearrangement uses TRBV7-3 and TRBJ2-1, with unresolved D. The CDR3 covers 13 residues. Deletions cut 5 bases from V and 7 bases from J, with 12 bases between. CDR1 is SGHTA and CDR2 is FQGTGA in the germline V gene.

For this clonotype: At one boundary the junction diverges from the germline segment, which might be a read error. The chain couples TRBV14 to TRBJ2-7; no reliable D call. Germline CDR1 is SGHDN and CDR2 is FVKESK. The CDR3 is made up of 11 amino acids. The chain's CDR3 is CASSHFHEQCF. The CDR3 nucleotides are TGTGCCAGCAGCCATTTTCACGAGCAGTGCTTC.

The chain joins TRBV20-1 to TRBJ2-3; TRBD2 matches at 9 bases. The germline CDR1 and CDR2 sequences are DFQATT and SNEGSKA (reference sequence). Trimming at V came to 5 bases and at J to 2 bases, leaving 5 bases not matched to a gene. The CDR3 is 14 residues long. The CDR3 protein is CSAYSGGYTDTQYF. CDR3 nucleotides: TGCAGTGCTTACAGCGGGGGGTACACAGATACGCAGTATTTT.

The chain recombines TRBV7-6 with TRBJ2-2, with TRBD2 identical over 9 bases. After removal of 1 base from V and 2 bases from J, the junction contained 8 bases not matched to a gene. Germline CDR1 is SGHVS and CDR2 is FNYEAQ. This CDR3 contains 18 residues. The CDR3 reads CASSLVSASGVNTGELFF. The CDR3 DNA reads TGTGCCAGCAGCTTAGTGTCAGCTAGCGGGGTTAACACCGGGGAGCTGTTTTTT.

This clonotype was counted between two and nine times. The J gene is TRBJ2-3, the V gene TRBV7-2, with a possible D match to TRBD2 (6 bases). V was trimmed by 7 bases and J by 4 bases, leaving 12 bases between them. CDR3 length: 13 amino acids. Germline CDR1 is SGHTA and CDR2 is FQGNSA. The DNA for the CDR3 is TGTGCCAGCACGACTAGAACCTCAGATACGCAGTATTTT. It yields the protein CASTTRTSDTQYF.

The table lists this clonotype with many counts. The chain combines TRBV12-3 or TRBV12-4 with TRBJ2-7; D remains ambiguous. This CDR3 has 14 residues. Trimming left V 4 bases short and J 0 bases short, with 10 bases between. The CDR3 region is CASSSWGSSYEQYF. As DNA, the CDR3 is TGTGCCAGCAGTTCGTGGGGATCCTCCTACGAGCAGTACTTC.

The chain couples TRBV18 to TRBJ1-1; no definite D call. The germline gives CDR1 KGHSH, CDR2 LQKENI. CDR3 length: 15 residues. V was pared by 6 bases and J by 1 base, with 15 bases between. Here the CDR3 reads CASSSGFRPNTEAFF. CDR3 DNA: TGTGCCAGCTCTTCAGGATTCCGGCCGAACACTGAAGCTTTCTTT.

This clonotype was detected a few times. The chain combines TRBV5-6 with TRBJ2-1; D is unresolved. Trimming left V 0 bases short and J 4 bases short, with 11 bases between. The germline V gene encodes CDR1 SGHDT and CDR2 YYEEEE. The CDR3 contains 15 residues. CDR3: CASSLGPVGYNEQFF. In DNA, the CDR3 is TGTGCCAGCAGCTTGGGACCGGTGGGATACAATGAGCAGTTCTTC.

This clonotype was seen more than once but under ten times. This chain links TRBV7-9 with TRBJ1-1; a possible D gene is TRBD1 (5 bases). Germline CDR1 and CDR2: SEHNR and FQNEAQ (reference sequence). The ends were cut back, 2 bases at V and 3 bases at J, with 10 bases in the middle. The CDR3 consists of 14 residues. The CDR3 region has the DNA TGTGCCAGCAGCTTATTGAGGGGAGACACTGAAGCTTTCTTT. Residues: CASSLLRGDTEAFF.

The CDR3 loop reads CASSGFQGWTQYF. The CDR3, as DNA: TGTGCCAGCAGTGGTTTCCAGGGGTGGACCCAGTACTTC. The J gene is TRBJ2-5, the V gene TRBV25-1, with TRBD1 as a possible D gene (6 bases). CDR3 length: 13 amino acids. V was pared by 4 bases and J by 7 bases, with 13 bases between. Germline CDR1 MGHDK, CDR2 SYGVNS.

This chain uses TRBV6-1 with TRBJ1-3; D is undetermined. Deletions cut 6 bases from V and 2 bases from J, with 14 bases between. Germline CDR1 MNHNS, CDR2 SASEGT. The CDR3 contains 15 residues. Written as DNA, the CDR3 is TGTGCCAGCAGCCCTAGGATGGGAACTGGAAACACCATATATTTT. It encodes CASSPRMGTGNTIYF.

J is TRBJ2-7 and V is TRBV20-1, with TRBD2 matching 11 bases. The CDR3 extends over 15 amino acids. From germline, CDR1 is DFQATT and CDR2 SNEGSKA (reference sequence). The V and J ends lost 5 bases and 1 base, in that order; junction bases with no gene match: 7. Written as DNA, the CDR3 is TGCAGTGCTGAGACGACTAGCGGGAATTCCTACGAGCAGTACTTC. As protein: CSAETTSGNSYEQYF.

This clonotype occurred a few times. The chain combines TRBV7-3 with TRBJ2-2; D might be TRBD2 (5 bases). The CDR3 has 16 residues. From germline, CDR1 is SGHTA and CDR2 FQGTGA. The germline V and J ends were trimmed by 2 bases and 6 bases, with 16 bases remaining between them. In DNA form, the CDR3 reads TGTGCCAGCAGCTTATTTTTGCCTAGCTCTGCCGGGGAGCTGTTTTTT. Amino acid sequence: CASSLFLPSSAGELFF.

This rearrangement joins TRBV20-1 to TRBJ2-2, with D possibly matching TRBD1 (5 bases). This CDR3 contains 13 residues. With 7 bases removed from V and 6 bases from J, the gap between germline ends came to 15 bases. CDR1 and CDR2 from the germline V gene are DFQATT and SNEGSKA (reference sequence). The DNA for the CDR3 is TGCAGTGTGGGCAGGGAAGGGGCCGGGGAGCTGTTTTTT. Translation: CSVGREGAGELFF.

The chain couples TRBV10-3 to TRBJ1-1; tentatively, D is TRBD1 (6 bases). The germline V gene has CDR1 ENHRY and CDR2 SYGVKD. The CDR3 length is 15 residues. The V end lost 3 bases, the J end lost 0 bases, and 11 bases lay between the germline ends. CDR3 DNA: TGTGCCATCAGTGATAGGGGGACCATGAACACTGAAGCTTTCTTT. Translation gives CAISDRGTMNTEAFF.

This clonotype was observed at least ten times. The chain's CDR3 is CASSYGGKGTEAFF. The CDR3 bases are TGTGCCAGCAGTTACGGTGGTAAGGGCACTGAAGCTTTCTTT. The rearrangement uses TRBV6-5 and TRBJ1-1; D is unclear. This CDR3 spans 14 amino acids. Germline V gene sequence: CDR1 MNHEY, CDR2 SVGAGI. V lost 2 bases and J lost 4, with 11 bases in between.

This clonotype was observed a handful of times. As DNA, the CDR3 is TGTGCCTGGAGTCCAACAGGGGACCATGGCTACACCTTC. It specifies CAWSPTGDHGYTF. The gene calls are TRBV30 and TRBJ1-2, with 7 bases that match TRBD1. The J segment lost 6 bases and the V segment lost 2 bases, leaving 6 bases of the junction unmatched. The CDR3 spans 13 residues. Germline V gene lookup returns CDR1 GTSNPN and CDR2 SVGIG (reference sequence).

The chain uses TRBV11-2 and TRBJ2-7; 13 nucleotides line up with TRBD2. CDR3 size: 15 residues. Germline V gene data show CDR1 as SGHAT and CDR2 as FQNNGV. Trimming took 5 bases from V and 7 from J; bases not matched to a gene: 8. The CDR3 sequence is CASSQLAGGPGEQYF. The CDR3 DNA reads TGTGCCAGCAGCCAACTAGCGGGAGGGCCGGGGGAGCAGTACTTC.

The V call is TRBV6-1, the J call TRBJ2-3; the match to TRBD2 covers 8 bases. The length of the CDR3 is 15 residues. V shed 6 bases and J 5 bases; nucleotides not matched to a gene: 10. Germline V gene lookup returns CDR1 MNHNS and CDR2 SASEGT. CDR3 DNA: TGTGCCAGCAGACTTCTGAGCGGGAGCCTAGATACGCAGTATTTT. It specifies CASRLLSGSLDTQYF.

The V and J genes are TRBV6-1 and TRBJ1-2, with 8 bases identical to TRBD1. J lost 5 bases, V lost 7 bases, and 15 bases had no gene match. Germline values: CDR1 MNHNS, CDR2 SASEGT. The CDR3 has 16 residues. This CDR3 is CASTPRRQGPGYGYTF. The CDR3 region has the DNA TGTGCCAGCACCCCGAGGCGACAGGGGCCGGGGTATGGCTACACCTTC.